This TCR beta chain is from a study of circulating and synovial CD4+ cells in juvenile arthritis. Study-level points and caveats: Compared with bulk blood, circulating pathogenic-like lymphocytes shared substantially more CDR3 sequences with synovial T cells. Shared-clonotype fractions with synovium likely underestimate full repertoire overlap.

With regard to this clone: Its antigen remains unidentified.

Germline assignment: CDR1 SGHTA and CDR2 FQGTGA. CDR3 length equals 13 residues. V was clipped by 0 bases and J by 6 bases, with 9 bases between them. The assay was immunoSEQ multiplex PCR, and TCRdb's table has in-frame clones only and misses some. The table has 32,000 or so clones, about 95% seen once. The sequencing sample was made of CD4+ T cells from blood. The sequence was collected from a human donor with juvenile idiopathic arthritis. V is TRBV7-3 and J is TRBJ2-7, with D possibly being TRBD1 (6 bases). The CDR3 loop is CASSLTTGLEQYF. The DNA for the CDR3 is TGTGCCAGCAGCTTAACAACAGGGCTCGAGCAGTACTTC.